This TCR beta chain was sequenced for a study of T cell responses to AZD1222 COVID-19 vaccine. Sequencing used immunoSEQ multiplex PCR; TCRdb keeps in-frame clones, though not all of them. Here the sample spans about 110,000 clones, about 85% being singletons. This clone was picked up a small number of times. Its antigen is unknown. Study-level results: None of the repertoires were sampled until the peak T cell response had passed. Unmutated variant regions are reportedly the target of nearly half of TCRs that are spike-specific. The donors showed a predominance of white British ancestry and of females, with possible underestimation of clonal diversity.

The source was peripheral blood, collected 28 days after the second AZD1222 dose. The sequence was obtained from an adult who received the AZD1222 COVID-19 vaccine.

The CDR3 coding sequence is TGCGCCAGCAGCCCCGGACAGAGCTCCTACGAGCAGTACTTC. Protein product: CASSPGQSSYEQYF. The chain is built from TRBV5-1 and TRBJ2-7; tentatively, D is TRBD1 (6 bases). The CDR3 covers 14 residues. From germline, CDR1 is SGHRS and CDR2 YFSETQ. Trimming shortened V by 4 bases and J by 0 bases, and 11 bases separated the two germline ends.